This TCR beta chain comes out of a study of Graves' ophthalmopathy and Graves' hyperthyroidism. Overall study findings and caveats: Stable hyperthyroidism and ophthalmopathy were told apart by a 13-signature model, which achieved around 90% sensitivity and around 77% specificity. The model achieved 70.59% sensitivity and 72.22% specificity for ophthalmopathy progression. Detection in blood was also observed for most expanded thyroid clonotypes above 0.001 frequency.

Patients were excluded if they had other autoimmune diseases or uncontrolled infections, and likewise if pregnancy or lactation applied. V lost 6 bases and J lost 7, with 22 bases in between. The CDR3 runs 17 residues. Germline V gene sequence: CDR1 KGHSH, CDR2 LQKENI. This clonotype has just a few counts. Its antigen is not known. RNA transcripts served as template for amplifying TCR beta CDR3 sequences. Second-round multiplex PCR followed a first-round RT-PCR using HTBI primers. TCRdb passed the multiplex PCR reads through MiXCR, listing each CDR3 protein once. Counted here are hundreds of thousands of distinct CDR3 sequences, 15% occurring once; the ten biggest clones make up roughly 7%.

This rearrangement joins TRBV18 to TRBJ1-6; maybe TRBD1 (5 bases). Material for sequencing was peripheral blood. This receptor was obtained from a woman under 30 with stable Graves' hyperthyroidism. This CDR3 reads CASSPGDVGLGNSPLHF. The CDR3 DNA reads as TGTGCCAGCTCGCCGGGGGATGTGGGGTTGGGAAATTCACCCCTCCACTTT.